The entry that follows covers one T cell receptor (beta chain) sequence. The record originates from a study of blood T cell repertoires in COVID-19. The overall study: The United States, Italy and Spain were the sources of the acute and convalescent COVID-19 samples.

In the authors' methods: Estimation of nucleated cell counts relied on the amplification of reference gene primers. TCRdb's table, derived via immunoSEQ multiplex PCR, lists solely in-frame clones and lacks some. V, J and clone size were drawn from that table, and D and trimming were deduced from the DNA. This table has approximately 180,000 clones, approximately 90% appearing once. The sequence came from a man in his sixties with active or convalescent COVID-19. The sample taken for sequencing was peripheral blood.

DNA for the CDR3: TGCGCCAGCAGCAAACAGGGGGCGCATGATGAAAAACTGTTTTTT. It yields the protein CASSKQGAHDEKLFF. The chain links TRBV5-1 to TRBJ1-4, with TRBD1 matching over 9 bases. Germline lookup yields CDR1 SGHRS and CDR2 YFSETQ. The CDR3 is 15 amino acids. Trimming at V came to 4 bases and at J to 6 bases, leaving 7 bases not matched to a gene.